What follows is one T cell receptor beta chain and its context. The antigen remains unidentified. Other DNA sequences in this specimen translate into the identical CDR3. Assay used: immunoSEQ multiplex PCR; TCRdb lists only in-frame clones, some missing. The sample gives 90,000 to 95,000 clones, 85% to 95% of which show up once; 0.45% to 0.6% is in the top ten. This CDR3 contains 11 residues. Germline V gives CDR1 LNHDA, CDR2 SQIVND (reference sequence). V was pared by 7 bases and J by 4 bases, with 7 bases between. The sample originates from a study of graft-versus-host responses after intestinal transplantation.

The chain employs TRBV19 and TRBJ1-1; unclear D gene. This receptor was identified in a human donor who received an intestinal transplant. Sequenced here: unstimulated CD8+ T cells sorted from spleen or lymph node cells, sampled before intestinal transplant. This CDR3 is CASIRGTEAFF. The DNA of the CDR3 is TGTGCCAGTATTCGGGGCACTGAAGCTTTCTTT.